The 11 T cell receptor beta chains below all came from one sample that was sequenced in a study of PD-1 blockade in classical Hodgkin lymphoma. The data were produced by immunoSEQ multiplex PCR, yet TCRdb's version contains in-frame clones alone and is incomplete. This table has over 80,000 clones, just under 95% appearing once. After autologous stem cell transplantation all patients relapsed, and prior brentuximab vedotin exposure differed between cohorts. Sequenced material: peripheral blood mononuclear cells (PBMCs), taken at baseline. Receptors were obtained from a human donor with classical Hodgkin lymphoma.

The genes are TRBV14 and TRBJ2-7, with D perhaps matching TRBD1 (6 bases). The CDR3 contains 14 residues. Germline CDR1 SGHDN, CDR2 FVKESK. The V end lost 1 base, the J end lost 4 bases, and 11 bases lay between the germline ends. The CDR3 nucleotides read TGTGCCAGCAGCCAAGCCGGGACACCGTACGAGCAGTACTTC. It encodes CASSQAGTPYEQYF.

CDR3 region: CASSQDQGGGYYGYTF. The CDR3 DNA is TGTGCCAGCAGCCAAGATCAAGGGGGTGGGTACTATGGCTACACCTTC. V and J are TRBV4-2 and TRBJ1-2, with a tentative D call TRBD1 (6 bases). The CDR3 runs to 16 residues. V dropped 0 bases and J dropped 3 bases, with 14 bases sitting between them. Germline CDR1 reads LGHNA; CDR2 reads YNFKEQ.

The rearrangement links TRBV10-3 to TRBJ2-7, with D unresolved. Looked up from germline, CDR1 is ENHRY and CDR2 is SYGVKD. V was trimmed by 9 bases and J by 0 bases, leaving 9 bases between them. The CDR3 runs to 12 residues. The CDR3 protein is CAIGVTSYEQYF. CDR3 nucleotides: TGTGCCATTGGGGTCACCTCCTACGAGCAGTACTTC.

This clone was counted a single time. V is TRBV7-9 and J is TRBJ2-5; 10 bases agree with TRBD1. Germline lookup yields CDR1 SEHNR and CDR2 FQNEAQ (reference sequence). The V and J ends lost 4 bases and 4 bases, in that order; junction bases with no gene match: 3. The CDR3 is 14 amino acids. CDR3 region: CASSSDRGVETQYF. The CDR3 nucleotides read TGTGCCAGCAGCTCGGACAGGGGGGTAGAGACCCAGTACTTC.

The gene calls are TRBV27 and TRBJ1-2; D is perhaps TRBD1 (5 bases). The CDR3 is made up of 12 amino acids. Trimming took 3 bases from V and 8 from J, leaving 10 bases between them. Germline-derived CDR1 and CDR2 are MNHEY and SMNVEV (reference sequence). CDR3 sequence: CASSFGTGGYTF. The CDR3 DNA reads TGTGCCAGCAGTTTCGGGACGGGAGGCTACACCTTC.

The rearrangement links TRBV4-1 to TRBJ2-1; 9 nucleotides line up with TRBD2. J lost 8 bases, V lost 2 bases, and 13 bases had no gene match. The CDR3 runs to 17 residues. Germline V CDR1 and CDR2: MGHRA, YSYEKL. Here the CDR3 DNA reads TGCGCCAGCAGCCAAAGACAGGTCGGCGGGAGGGATGATGAGCAGTTCTTC. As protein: CASSQRQVGGRDDEQFF.

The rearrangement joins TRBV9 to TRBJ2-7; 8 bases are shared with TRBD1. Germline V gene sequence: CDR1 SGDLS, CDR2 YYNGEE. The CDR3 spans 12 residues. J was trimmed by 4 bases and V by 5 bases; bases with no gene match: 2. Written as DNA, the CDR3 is TGTGCCAGCAGTGGGACAGGTTACGAGCAGTACTTC. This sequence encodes CASSGTGYEQYF.

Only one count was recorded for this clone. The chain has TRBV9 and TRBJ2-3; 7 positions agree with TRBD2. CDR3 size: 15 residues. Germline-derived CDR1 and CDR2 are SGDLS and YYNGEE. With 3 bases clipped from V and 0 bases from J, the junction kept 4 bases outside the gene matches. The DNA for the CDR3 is TGTGCCAGCAGCGCGACGGGGGGTAGCACAGATACGCAGTATTTT. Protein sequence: CASSATGGSTDTQYF.

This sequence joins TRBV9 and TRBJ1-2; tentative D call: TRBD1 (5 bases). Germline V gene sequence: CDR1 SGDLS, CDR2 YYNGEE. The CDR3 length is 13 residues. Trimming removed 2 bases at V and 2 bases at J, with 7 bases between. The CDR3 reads CASSVGTNYGYTF. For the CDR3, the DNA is TGTGCCAGCAGCGTCGGGACCAACTATGGCTACACCTTC.

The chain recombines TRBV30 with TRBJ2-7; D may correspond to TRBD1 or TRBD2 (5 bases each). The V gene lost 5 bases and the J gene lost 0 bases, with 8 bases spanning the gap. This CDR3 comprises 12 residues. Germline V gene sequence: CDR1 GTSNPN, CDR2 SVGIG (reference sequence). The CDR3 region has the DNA TGTGCCTGGGGGGACCGCTCCTACGAGCAGTACTTC. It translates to CAWGDRSYEQYF.

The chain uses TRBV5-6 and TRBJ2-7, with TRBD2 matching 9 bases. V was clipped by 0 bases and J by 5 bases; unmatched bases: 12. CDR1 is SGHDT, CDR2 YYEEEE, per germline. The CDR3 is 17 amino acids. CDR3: CASSLEDVLAGFHEQYF. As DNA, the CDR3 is TGTGCCAGCAGCTTGGAAGATGTTCTAGCGGGATTCCACGAGCAGTACTTC.